These 2 T cell receptor beta chains were sequenced from one sample in a study of T cell repertoires in ileal Crohn's disease. Using immunoSEQ multiplex PCR, the repertoire was profiled, and TCRdb retains in-frame clones only, with some absent. The sample lists 10,000 to 15,000 clones, around 77% occurring once. The sequenced sample consisted of ileal tissue. The receptors shown here come from an adult with Crohn's disease.

V usage is TRBV5-4 and J usage is TRBJ2-6; no clear D gene. Germline values: CDR1 SGHNT, CDR2 YYREEE (reference sequence). Deletions cut 4 bases from V and 1 base from J, with 9 bases between. CDR3 length: 15 residues. CDR3: CASSDDKSGANVLTF. CDR3 DNA sequence: TGTGCCAGCAGCGATGACAAATCTGGGGCCAACGTCCTGACTTTC.

This clone was seen a single time. This sequence joins TRBV18 and TRBJ1-1; D not certain. V dropped 1 base and J dropped 5 bases, with 11 bases sitting between them. CDR1 is KGHSH and CDR2 is LQKENI in the germline V gene. This CDR3 has 14 amino acids. CDR3 protein: CASSPQRGGTEAFF. CDR3 DNA: TGTGCCAGCTCACCACAGCGGGGTGGGACTGAAGCTTTCTTT.